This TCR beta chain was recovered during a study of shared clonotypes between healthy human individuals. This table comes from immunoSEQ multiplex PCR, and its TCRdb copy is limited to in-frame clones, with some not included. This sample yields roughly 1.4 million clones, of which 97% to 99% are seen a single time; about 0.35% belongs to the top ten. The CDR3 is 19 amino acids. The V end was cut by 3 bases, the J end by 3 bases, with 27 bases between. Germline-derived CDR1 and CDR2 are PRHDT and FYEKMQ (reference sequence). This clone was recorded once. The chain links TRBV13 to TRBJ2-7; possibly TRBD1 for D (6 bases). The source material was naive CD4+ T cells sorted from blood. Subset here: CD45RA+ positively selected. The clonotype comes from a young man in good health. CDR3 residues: CASSFGRRGGKQVSYEQYF. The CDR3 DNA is TGTGCCAGCAGCTTCGGGCGCAGGGGTGGTAAGCAGGTCAGCTACGAGCAGTACTTC.